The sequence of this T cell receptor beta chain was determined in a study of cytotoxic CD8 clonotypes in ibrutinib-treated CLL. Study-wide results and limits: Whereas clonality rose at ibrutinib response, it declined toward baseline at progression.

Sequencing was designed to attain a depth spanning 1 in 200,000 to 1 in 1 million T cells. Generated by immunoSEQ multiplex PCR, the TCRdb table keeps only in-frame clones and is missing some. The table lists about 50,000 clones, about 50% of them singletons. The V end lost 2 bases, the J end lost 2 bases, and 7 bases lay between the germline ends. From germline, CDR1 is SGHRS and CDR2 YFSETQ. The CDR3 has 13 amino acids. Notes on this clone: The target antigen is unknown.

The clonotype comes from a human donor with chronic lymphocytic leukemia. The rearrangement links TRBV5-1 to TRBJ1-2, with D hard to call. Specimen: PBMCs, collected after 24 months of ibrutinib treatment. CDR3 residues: CASSFLGNYGYTF. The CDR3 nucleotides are TGCGCCAGCAGCTTCCTGGGGAACTATGGCTACACCTTC.